One sample yielded the 15 T cell receptor beta chains listed below, sequenced in a study of T cell responses to AZD1222 COVID-19 vaccine. Generated by immunoSEQ multiplex PCR, the TCRdb table keeps only in-frame clones and is missing some. The repertoire includes around 99,000 clones, under 95% of them detected once, and around 6.6% sits in the top ten. Sequencing was performed on peripheral blood, taken 28 days after the second AZD1222 dose. The source of these receptors is an adult who received the AZD1222 COVID-19 vaccine.

The chain has TRBV3-1 (or the pseudogene TRBV3-2) and TRBJ2-7; 11 bases align to TRBD2. J was trimmed by 2 bases and V by 6 bases; bases with no gene match: 6. Germline V gene data show CDR1 as LGHDT and CDR2 as YNNKEL (reference sequence). This CDR3 region has 15 residues. CDR3 in amino acids: CASSRGLAGPYEQYF. The CDR3 nucleotides are TGTGCCAGCAGTCGAGGACTAGCGGGTCCCTACGAGCAGTACTTC.

The gene calls are TRBV19 and TRBJ1-4; tentatively, D is TRBD1 (5 bases). The CDR3 sequence is 15 residues long. V lost 5 bases and J 0 bases, leaving 10 bases between the germline ends. CDR1 LNHDA and CDR2 SQIVND come from the germline V gene (reference sequence). This chain's CDR3 is CASSARGATNEKLFF. CDR3 DNA: TGTGCCAGTAGTGCCCGGGGGGCAACTAATGAAAAACTGTTTTTT. Full variable domain (rest looked up from reference TRBV19 and TRBJ1-4): DGGITQSPKYLFRKEGQNVTLSCEQNLNHDAMYWYRQDPGQGLRLIYYSQIVNDFQKGDIAEGYSVSREKKESFPLTVTSAQKNPTAFYLCASSARGATNEKLFFGSGTQLSVL.

The gene calls are TRBV29-1 and TRBJ2-7; perhaps TRBD1 as D (6 bases). V shed 3 bases and J shed 2 bases, with 8 bases lying between them. There are 12 residues in the CDR3. Germline V gives CDR1 SQVTM, CDR2 ANQGSEA. The CDR3 loop reads CSVDTGTYEQYF. DNA of the CDR3: TGCAGCGTTGATACAGGGACCTACGAGCAGTACTTC.

The chain uses TRBV5-1 and TRBJ2-7; no clear D. Deletions cut 4 bases from V and 3 bases from J, with 11 bases between. CDR1 and CDR2 (germline): SGHRS, YFSETQ. The CDR3 extends over 13 amino acids. The CDR3 DNA is TGCGCCAGCAGCGAAGGGTTCCGCTACGAGCAGTACTTC. It codes for CASSEGFRYEQYF.

As concerns this clone: This same CDR3 is encoded by further DNA sequences in the sample. This chain uses TRBV28 with TRBJ1-5, with a weak D call TRBD1 (6 bases). Germline V CDR1 and CDR2: MDHEN, SYDVKM. This CDR3 has 12 amino acids. The V end lost 7 bases, the J end lost 6 bases, and 10 bases lay between the germline ends. Written as DNA, the CDR3 is TGTGCCAGCACAGGAGGGGGTCAGCCCCAGCATTTT. This codes for CASTGGGQPQHF.

The V call is TRBV18, the J call TRBJ1-3; D gene uncertain. The CDR3 length is 13 residues. The V and J ends lost 4 bases and 4 bases respectively, with 8 bases between them. Germline V gene sequence: CDR1 KGHSH, CDR2 LQKENI. CDR3 DNA: TGTGCCAGCTCACAGGGAGCGGGAAACACCATATATTTT. This sequence encodes CASSQGAGNTIYF.

The chain recombines TRBV7-2 with TRBJ1-1; no definite D call. The length of the CDR3 is 14 residues. From germline, CDR1 is SGHTA and CDR2 FQGNSA. Trimming took 3 bases from V and 6 from J, leaving 14 bases between them. The CDR3 is CASSFSRPTPEAFF. CDR3 nucleotides: TGTGCCAGCAGCTTCTCCCGGCCGACACCTGAAGCTTTCTTT.

This clone was detected once. The chain carries TRBV4-1 and TRBJ1-2; no definite D call. Trimming took 0 bases from V and 4 from J, leaving 9 bases between them. The CDR3 runs to 14 residues. The germline gives CDR1 MGHRA, CDR2 YSYEKL. The CDR3 here is CASSQDRALYGYTF. The CDR3 bases are TGCGCCAGCAGCCAAGATCGGGCCCTCTATGGCTACACCTTC.

The rearrangement links TRBV5-1 to TRBJ1-2, with D possibly matching TRBD1 (5 bases). V was pared by 5 bases and J by 6 bases, with 23 bases between. CDR1 is SGHRS and CDR2 is YFSETQ in the germline V gene. This CDR3 spans 16 amino acids. CDR3 protein: CASSWEGRGVTDGYTF. CDR3 in DNA: TGCGCCAGCAGTTGGGAAGGGAGGGGAGTAACAGATGGCTACACCTTC. Based on the CDR3 plus reference TRBV5-1 and TRBJ1-2, the full variable domain is KAGVTQTPRYLIKTRGQQVTLSCSPISGHRSVSWYQQTPGQGLQFLFEYFSETQRNKGNFPGRFSGRQFSNSRSEMNVSTLELGDSALYLCASSWEGRGVTDGYTFGSGTRLTVV.

CDR3 nucleotide sequence: TGTGCCAGCAGTCCCGATAGGGTTAATCAGCCCCAGCATTTT. This encodes CASSPDRVNQPQHF. J is TRBJ1-5 and V is TRBV28; no definite D call. The V end lost 5 bases, the J end lost 4 bases, and 12 bases lay between the germline ends. Germline V CDR1 and CDR2: MDHEN, SYDVKM. The CDR3 runs to 14 residues. The whole variable domain, remainder taken from reference TRBV28 and TRBJ1-5, is DVKVTQSSRYLVKRTGEKVFLECVQDMDHENMFWYRQDPGLGLRLIYFSYDVKMKEKGDIPEGYSVSREKKERFSLILESASTNQTSMYLCASSPDRVNQPQHFGDGTRLSIL.

This clone was counted only a few times. The chain is built from TRBV18 and TRBJ1-5; 7 bases match TRBD1. The junction had 6 bases not matched to a gene; V was cut back by 0 bases and J by 4 bases. CDR3 length equals 16 residues. Germline loops: CDR1 KGHSH, CDR2 LQKENI. The CDR3 sequence: CASSPPGTASNQPQHF. The DNA of the CDR3 is TGTGCCAGCTCACCACCGGGGACAGCTTCTAATCAGCCCCAGCATTTT.

V and J are TRBV6-5 and TRBJ1-2; 10 bases match TRBD1. The V gene end was trimmed by 2 bases and the J gene end by 6 bases; junction bases not matched to a gene: 6. Germline loops: CDR1 MNHEY, CDR2 SVGAGI. The CDR3 is made up of 15 amino acids. Written as DNA, the CDR3 is TGTGCCAGCAGTTACCGATACGGGACAGGGGATGGCTACACCTTC. Translated: CASSYRYGTGDGYTF.

This sequence joins TRBV7-9 and TRBJ2-1; D gene unclear. V lost 0 bases and J 7 bases, leaving 7 bases between the germline ends. The germline CDR1 and CDR2 sequences are SEHNR and FQNEAQ (reference sequence). This CDR3 region has 13 residues. The CDR3 DNA reads as TGTGCCAGCAGCTTAGCTAGATGGAATGAGCAGTTCTTC. Protein product: CASSLARWNEQFF.

The chain uses TRBV13 and TRBJ2-3, with 9 bases matching TRBD1. Germline trimming cut 0 bases from V and 2 bases from J; bases unmatched to any gene: 12. CDR1 PRHDT and CDR2 FYEKMQ come from the germline V gene (reference sequence). The CDR3 is 19 amino acids. This chain's CDR3 is CASSLGGQGSYYYTDTQYF. The CDR3 DNA follows: TGTGCCAGCAGCTTAGGTGGACAGGGGTCATACTATTACACAGATACGCAGTATTTT.

The gene calls are TRBV5-6 and TRBJ1-5; D possibly corresponds to TRBD1 (5 bases). The V end lost 3 bases, the J end lost 3 bases, and 13 bases lay between the germline ends. The CDR3 is 15 amino acids. CDR1 SGHDT and CDR2 YYEEEE come from the germline V gene. CDR3 in DNA: TGTGCCAGCAGCTCGCAGGGTAAGCCCAATCAGCCCCAGCATTTT. It specifies CASSSQGKPNQPQHF.